This T cell receptor (beta chain) emerged from a study of T cells after yellow fever vaccination. Study-level results: Any FACS-sorted repertoire could hold abundant clonotypes that contaminate it from the bulk population. Just a small share of clonotypes turned up in the CD4 compartment as well as the CD8 compartment. A large majority of primary-vaccination clones showed up again after the booster (under 98% CD4, around 88% CD8).

The CDR3 extends over 15 amino acids. Germline CDR1 SGHTA, CDR2 FQGTGA. Trimming took off 5 bases at V and 2 bases at J, with 15 bases between the two ends. Worth noting for this clonotype: The target antigen is unknown.

5'RACE template switching produced TCR cDNA carrying a universal primer site and UMIs. TCRdb analysed the 5' RACE reads with MiXCR anew, one entry per CDR3 protein. This sample has around 320,000 distinct CDR3 sequences; 8.7% occur once, and the top ten carry around 3.5%. The sequence was collected from a man aged 18 to 30 who received the YFV17D yellow fever vaccine. The sample here was CD4+ T cells sorted from PBMCs, taken 5 days after the yellow fever booster vaccination. V and J are TRBV7-3 and TRBJ2-5; D is tentatively TRBD1 or TRBD2 (6 bases each). The CDR3 DNA is TGTGCCAGCAGCCCCTTGGGGGGCGGGCAAGAGACCCAGTACTTC. It codes for CASSPLGGGQETQYF.